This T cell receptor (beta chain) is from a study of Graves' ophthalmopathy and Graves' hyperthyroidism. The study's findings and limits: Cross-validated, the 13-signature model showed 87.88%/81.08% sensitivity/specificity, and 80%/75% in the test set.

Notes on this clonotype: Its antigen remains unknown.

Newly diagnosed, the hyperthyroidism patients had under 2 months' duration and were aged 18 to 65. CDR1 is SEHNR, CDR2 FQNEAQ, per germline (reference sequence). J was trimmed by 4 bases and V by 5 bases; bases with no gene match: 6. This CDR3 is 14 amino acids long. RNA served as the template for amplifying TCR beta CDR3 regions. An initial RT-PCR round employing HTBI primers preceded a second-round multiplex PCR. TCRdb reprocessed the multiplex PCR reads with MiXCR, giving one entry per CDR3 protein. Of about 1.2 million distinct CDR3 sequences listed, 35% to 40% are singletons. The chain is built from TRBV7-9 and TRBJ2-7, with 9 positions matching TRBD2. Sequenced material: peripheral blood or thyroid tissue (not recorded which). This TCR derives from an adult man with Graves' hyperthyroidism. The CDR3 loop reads CASSTAGGRYEQYF. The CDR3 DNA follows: TGTGCCAGCAGCACAGCGGGGGGACGTTACGAGCAGTACTTC.